Listed below are T cell receptor beta chains from one sample, sequenced in a study of human T cells and chemical hapten exposure. TCRdb reprocessed the RACE reads via MiXCR and lists one record per CDR3 protein. Of 85,000 to 95,000 distinct CDR3 sequences in the sample, about 10% were seen once. The source material was whole blood. These receptors all come from a female donor in good health. Some clones in this sample may be carry-over from other donors' samples. Both conserved end residues are part of each CDR3. Not every row has a clone size; where given, it reads once, few, many or a size class.

J: TRBJ1-2
size: .
V: TRBV2
CDR3: CATPDRAYGYTF

J: TRBJ2-6
size: .
V: TRBV6-1
CDR3: CASSERRTGANVLTF

J: TRBJ1-2
size: many
V: TRBV6-1
CDR3: CASSEALWQTYGYTF

J: TRBJ1-5
size: many
V: TRBV20-1
CDR3: CSARADGDSNQPQHF

J: TRBJ2-1
size: .
V: TRBV5-4
CDR3: CASEPSPGYNEQFF

J: TRBJ2-6
size: .
V: TRBV4-2
CDR3: CASSHLQGVPSGANVLTF

J: TRBJ2-7
size: .
V: TRBV5-1
CDR3: CASSLEGRGLGEQYF

J: TRBJ2-5
size: many
V: TRBV19
CDR3: CASSPVAGETQYF

J: TRBJ2-3
size: few
V: TRBV20-1
CDR3: CSANSGRGVTRTVDTQYF

J: TRBJ2-7
size: many
V: TRBV6-6
CDR3: CASTGTSGSYEQYF

J: TRBJ2-1
size: .
V: TRBV7-2
CDR3: CASINFLGTKNEQFF

J: TRBJ2-3
size: few
V: TRBV12-3/TRBV12-4
CDR3: CATTSYWGADTQYF

J: TRBJ1-1
size: .
V: TRBV12-3/TRBV12-4
CDR3: CASSLPEDTEAFF

J: TRBJ1-5
size: many
V: TRBV2
CDR3: CASSGGGARKPQHF

J: TRBJ1-1
size: few
V: TRBV7-9
CDR3: CASSLDSGAFF

J: TRBJ2-3
size: .
V: TRBV7-6
CDR3: CASSLAWSDTQYF

J: TRBJ2-7
size: .
V: TRBV9
CDR3: CASSVGQAPSYEQYF

J: TRBJ1-2
size: many
V: TRBV29-1
CDR3: CSVEPGQNYGYTF

J: TRBJ1-1
size: few
V: TRBV5-1
CDR3: CASSLVGGRDTEAFF

J: TRBJ1-2
size: many
V: TRBV2
CDR3: CASEQGGQGRVGYTF

J: TRBJ1-4
size: few
V: TRBV28
CDR3: CASSYDSLEKLFF

J: TRBJ2-3
size: few
V: TRBV28
CDR3: CASSLGKRVYKTSTDTQYF

J: TRBJ1-4
size: .
V: TRBV7-8
CDR3: CASRETAEVNEKLFF

J: TRBJ1-6
size: .
V: TRBV12-3/TRBV12-4
CDR3: CASSHGQSSPLHF

J: TRBJ2-3
size: .
V: TRBV7-8
CDR3: CASSFRDLADTQYF

J: TRBJ1-1
size: many
V: TRBV29-1
CDR3: CSAEGTENTEAFF

J: TRBJ2-1
size: few
V: TRBV7-8
CDR3: CASSPPTANEQFF

J: TRBJ1-5
size: .
V: TRBV6-1
CDR3: CASIAQGPYQPQHF